The present T cell receptor beta chain was sequenced within a study of blood T cell repertoires in COVID-19 (dated by TCRdb to about 2020). A note on the overall study: The collaborator samples originated in the United States, Italy and Spain and spanned the acute and convalescent phases of COVID-19. Where HLA class I and class II types were available, the types were taken from metadata supplied by the sample provider, not from assay-based typing. A de-identified subject ID, COVID-19 status, age in years and sex were almost always included in the sample metadata. The samples were drawn from two sources: the first 160 participants of the ongoing ImmuneRACE study, and over 1,000 subjects contributed by 6 global collaborators. The repertoires were made available in a free public database intended to serve as a resource for research on the immune response to SARS-CoV-2. Subjects who had been exposed to COVID-19, were actively infected with it, or had recovered from it provided the deeply sampled blood TCRbeta repertoires that made up the dataset. The material from the prospective study consisted of cDNA or gDNA derived from T cells, B-cell-depleted T cells, or PBMCs.

Looking up the germline V gene (reference sequence) yields CDR1 SEHNR and CDR2 FQNEAQ. The CDR3, from cysteine to phenylalanine, totals 10 residues. Only CDR3 DNA remains: 30 bases, in frame from the first base. Trimming at the junction amounts to 3 bases on V and 6 bases on J, and the germline ends lie 2 bases apart. General study outcomes and caveats: Clinical and demographic metadata were provided uncurated, with the amount varying by source and participant.

The immunoSEQ Assay, a bias-controlled multiplex PCR, was used to amplify TCRbeta CDR3 regions from genomic DNA. From the authors' description of their analysis: Nucleated cell counts per sample were estimated from amplification of reference gene primers within the assay. To quantify the absolute abundance of each unique TCRbeta CDR3 rearrangement, sequence reads were collapsed and filtered. For each sample, productive Simpson clonality was calculated as the square root of Simpson's diversity index over productive rearrangements. Entries here come from immuneACCESS through TCRdb and include only in-frame sequences with V and J called. Some clones fail to appear in such tables; in the studies checked, an unresolved V gene covers under half of the shortfall, and the cause of the remainder is unknown. Clonal size and the V and J genes are those of that table, whereas D and trimming came from the DNA. This sample is represented by roughly 120,000 clones; just under 90% of them were singletons. The ten top clones hold approximately 1% of the sample.

The collaborating institutions used their own protocols to collect whole blood in K2EDTA tubes. Collaborator samples were shipped for TCRbeta analysis as frozen whole blood, isolated PBMCs, or DNA extracted from either sample type. A note on this clone: The target of this receptor is not known. The record has no base qualities; no much larger clone is one base away.

This sequence was found in a human donor in a cohort sampled during active COVID-19. The chain is made from TRBV7-9 and TRBJ1-1; the D gene is not confidently resolved. The sample was peripheral blood. Read as DNA, the sequence is TGTGCCAGCAGCTTCTCTGAAGCTTTCTTT. This codes for CASSFSEAFF.